These T cell receptor beta chains were read from a single sample in a study of T cells after posttransplantation cyclophosphamide. Measured with immunoSEQ multiplex PCR; TCRdb has only the in-frame clones, and not every one. The sample includes fewer than 25,000 clones, 86% of them seen just once. Sequencing used PBMCs, obtained after allogeneic stem cell transplant with posttransplant cyclophosphamide. The receptors come from a female patient younger than 45 who received an allogeneic stem cell transplant from an unrelated donor, was CMV-positive, and had no GVHD. T cells may partly derive from the graft donor. Both conserved end residues are part of each CDR3. The D gene is left open where the match is weak. Clone size appears in some rows only: once, few, many, or a class for an expanded clone.

size	V	D	J	CDR3	DNA
-	TRBV5-8	-	TRBJ2-6	CASSLGQGGAGANVLTF	TGTGCCAGCAGCTTGGGGCAGGGGGGAGCTGGGGCCAACGTCCTGACTTTC
few	TRBV5-1	-	TRBJ2-3	CASSLTVTSTDTQYF	TGCGCCAGCAGCTTGACGGTCACGAGCACAGATACGCAGTATTTT
-	TRBV7-8	-	TRBJ2-1	CASSLAGTYNEQFF	TGTGCCAGCAGCTTAGCGGGGACATACAATGAGCAGTTCTTC
-	TRBV6-1	-	TRBJ1-2	CASSEYPGPYGYTF	TGTGCCAGCAGTGAATATCCAGGGCCATATGGCTACACCTTC
once	TRBV5-1	-	TRBJ1-5	CASSLAGGAYQPQHF	TGCGCCAGCAGCTTGGCGGGGGGCGCTTATCAGCCCCAGCATTTT
-	TRBV2	-	TRBJ1-2	CASTDPGANYGYTF	TGTGCCAGCACCGATCCGGGTGCCAACTATGGCTACACCTTC
once	TRBV7-9	TRBD1	TRBJ2-1	CASSPRTGGSDEQFF	TGTGCCAGCAGCCCGCGGACAGGGGGTAGTGATGAGCAGTTCTTC
-	TRBV19	TRBD1	TRBJ1-5	CASSIFSGTGANQPQHF	TGTGCCAGTAGTATATTTTCCGGGACAGGGGCCAATCAGCCCCAGCATTTT
-	TRBV11-2	TRBD2	TRBJ2-3	CASSVSRLAGGWGDTQYF	TGTGCCAGCAGCGTATCTCGGCTAGCGGGCGGATGGGGAGATACGCAGTATTTT
-	TRBV7-3	-	TRBJ1-2	CASSLGPEDYGYTF	TGTGCCAGCAGCTTAGGTCCGGAGGACTATGGCTACACCTTC
once	TRBV6-5	-	TRBJ2-7	CASSYGVDEQYF	TGTGCCAGCAGTTACGGAGTCGACGAGCAGTACTTC
-	TRBV29-1	TRBD1	TRBJ2-7	CSVEEWDRGPEQYF	TGCAGCGTTGAAGAATGGGACAGGGGACCCGAGCAGTACTTC
-	TRBV7-8	-	TRBJ2-7	CASSLLPGLVCEQYF	TGTGCCAGCAGCTTACTACCGGGACTCGTCTGCGAGCAGTACTTC
-	TRBV7-9	-	TRBJ2-7	CASSLIETDPSYEQYF	TGTGCCAGCAGCCTAATTGAGACTGATCCCTCCTACGAGCAGTACTTC
-	TRBV7-3	-	TRBJ2-5	CASSLMGGAEETQYF	TGTGCCAGCAGCTTAATGGGGGGGGCCGAAGAGACCCAGTACTTC
-	TRBV7-3	TRBD2	TRBJ2-3	CASSPGSGGSTDTQYF	TGTGCCAGCAGCCCAGGCAGCGGGGGCAGCACAGATACGCAGTATTTT
-	TRBV7-8	-	TRBJ2-3	CASSNLGQETDTQYF	TGTGCCAGCAGTAACCTCGGACAAGAGACAGATACGCAGTATTTT
-	TRBV25-1	TRBD1	TRBJ1-6	CASSPTGVASPLHF	TGTGCCAGCAGCCCAACAGGGGTAGCTTCACCCCTCCACTTT
-	TRBV7-2	-	TRBJ2-4	CASSSWQQGRAKNIQYF	TGTGCCAGCAGCTCGTGGCAACAGGGGAGGGCCAAAAACATTCAGTACTTC
-	TRBV5-1	TRBD1	TRBJ1-2	CASSLGTGNGYGYTF	TGCGCCAGCAGCTTGGGGACAGGGAATGGGTATGGCTACACCTTC
-	TRBV9	TRBD1	TRBJ1-1	CASSALTGGSNTEAFF	TGTGCCAGCAGCGCATTGACAGGGGGCTCGAACACTGAAGCTTTCTTT
-	TRBV27	TRBD1	TRBJ1-1	CASRGTATEAFF	TGTGCCAGCAGAGGGACAGCCACTGAAGCTTTCTTT
-	TRBV27	-	TRBJ1-6	CASSSPGVNSPLHF	TGTGCCAGCAGTTCCCCCGGAGTGAATTCACCCCTCCACTTT
-	TRBV5-1	-	TRBJ1-3	CASSLPGRGNTIYF	TGCGCCAGCAGCTTACCGGGGAGGGGAAACACCATATATTTT
-	TRBV14	TRBD1	TRBJ2-5	CARGQGWETQYF	TGTGCCAGGGGACAGGGGTGGGAGACCCAGTACTTC
-	TRBV18	-	TRBJ1-2	CASSRQANYGYTF	TGTGCCAGCTCACGCCAGGCTAACTATGGCTACACCTTC
-	TRBV5-4	-	TRBJ2-3	CASSGGGTDTQYF	TGTGCCAGCAGCGGGGGCGGCACAGATACGCAGTATTTT
-	TRBV28	TRBD2	TRBJ2-7	CASSLKTGGYEQYF	TGTGCCAGCAGTTTAAAAACCGGGGGGTACGAGCAGTACTTC
once	TRBV15	TRBD2	TRBJ2-2	CATSRLAVNTGELFF	TGTGCCACCAGCAGACTAGCGGTGAACACCGGGGAGCTGTTTTTT
-	TRBV6-8	-	TRBJ1-1	CASSLSERTEAFF	TGTGCCAGCAGTTTATCGGAGCGGACTGAAGCTTTCTTT
-	TRBV7-3	TRBD2	TRBJ2-1	CASSPGLFKGQFF	TGTGCCAGCAGCCCGGGACTATTTAAGGGGCAGTTCTTC
-	TRBV4-1	TRBD1	TRBJ1-6	CASSQDWGQTNSPLHF	TGCGCCAGCAGCCAAGATTGGGGACAGACTAATTCACCCCTCCACTTT
-	TRBV5-4	TRBD2	TRBJ2-5	CASSTAGGLETQYF	TGTGCCAGCAGCACGGCGGGGGGGTTAGAGACCCAGTACTTC
-	TRBV6-1	-	TRBJ1-1	CASSGSFDFTHRTEAFF	TGTGCCAGCAGTGGTTCCTTTGACTTCACCCACCGGACTGAAGCTTTCTTT
-	TRBV27	-	TRBJ2-5	CASSLSLRTAQETQYF	TGTGCCAGCAGTTTATCGCTTCGGACAGCCCAAGAGACCCAGTACTTC
-	TRBV7-8	TRBD2	TRBJ2-7	CASSSRLAGGPSSYEQYF	TGTGCCAGCAGCTCCCGCCTAGCGGGGGGCCCTAGCTCCTACGAGCAGTACTTC
-	TRBV28	TRBD1	TRBJ1-2	CASSFSDRVYSGYTF	TGTGCCAGCAGTTTCTCCGACAGGGTGTACTCTGGCTACACCTTC
-	TRBV6-5	-	TRBJ1-2	CASSRGGGGGYGYTF	TGTGCCAGCAGTCGGGGGGGCGGCGGGGGGTATGGCTACACCTTC
few	TRBV6-6	-	TRBJ1-3	CASSLNVGTGGNTIYF	TGTGCCAGCAGTCTTAACGTCGGGACTGGAGGAAACACCATATATTTT
-	TRBV28	-	TRBJ1-4	CASSFWGFARGGATNEKLFF	TGTGCCAGCAGTTTTTGGGGATTTGCGAGGGGAGGGGCAACTAATGAAAAACTGTTTTTT
-	TRBV18	-	TRBJ2-7	CASSPPVSYEQYF	TGTGCCAGCTCACCTCCAGTCTCCTACGAGCAGTACTTC
-	TRBV4-2	-	TRBJ1-2	CASSHYRGAGGGEEDGYTF	TGTGCCAGCAGCCACTATAGGGGGGCGGGGGGTGGAGAGGAAGATGGCTACACCTTC
few	TRBV2	-	TRBJ1-4	CASSSPRQGMVGKLFF	TGTGCCAGCAGTTCCCCCCGTCAGGGAATGGTCGGAAAACTGTTTTTT
-	TRBV28	-	TRBJ2-3	CASSFQQGNTDTQYF	TGTGCCAGCAGTTTTCAGCAGGGCAACACAGATACGCAGTATTTT
-	TRBV28	-	TRBJ2-7	CASSLRTELSYEQYF	TGTGCCAGCAGTTTAAGGACAGAATTATCCTACGAGCAGTACTTC
-	TRBV7-9	TRBD1	TRBJ1-1	CASSPGQGLRNTEAFF	TGTGCCAGCAGCCCAGGACAGGGACTTAGGAACACTGAAGCTTTCTTT
once	TRBV9	TRBD1	TRBJ1-5	CASSAGTGNAQPQHF	TGTGCCAGCAGCGCCGGGACAGGGAACGCTCAGCCCCAGCATTTT
once	TRBV7-2	-	TRBJ2-5	CASSLVGTRGTETQYF	TGTGCCAGCAGCTTAGTAGGGACAAGAGGGACAGAGACCCAGTACTTC
-	TRBV6-5	-	TRBJ2-7	CASSLSFSYEQYF	TGTGCCAGCAGTTTATCCTTTTCCTACGAGCAGTACTTC
-	TRBV27	TRBD1	TRBJ1-2	CASSSIRDRAGYTF	TGTGCCAGCAGTTCAATTAGGGACAGGGCTGGCTACACCTTC
-	TRBV2	-	TRBJ1-3	CASRKGVSGNTIYF	TGTGCCAGCAGGAAGGGAGTCTCTGGAAACACCATATATTTT
once	TRBV5-4	TRBD1	TRBJ2-2	CASSPTGRNTGELFF	TGTGCCAGCAGCCCGACAGGGAGGAACACCGGGGAGCTGTTTTTT
few	TRBV14	TRBD2	TRBJ2-3	CASSQDLLGLAGLTQYF	TGTGCCAGCAGCCAAGATTTACTCGGACTAGCGGGGCTGACGCAGTATTTT
-	TRBV19	TRBD1	TRBJ2-2	CASSIETGTGRAGELFF	TGTGCCAGTAGTATAGAAACCGGGACAGGGAGGGCCGGGGAGCTGTTTTTT
once	TRBV7-9	-	TRBJ1-6	CASSYQPGNSPLHF	TGTGCCAGCAGCTATCAGCCGGGGAATTCACCCCTCCACTTT
-	TRBV6-6	TRBD2	TRBJ2-7	CASSYPSGGAYEQYF	TGTGCCAGCAGTTACCCTAGCGGGGGGGCCTACGAGCAGTACTTC
-	TRBV19	TRBD2	TRBJ2-4	CASSIEVPRLAGGFRAKNIQYF	TGTGCCAGTAGTATAGAGGTCCCGCGACTAGCGGGGGGGTTTAGGGCCAAAAACATTCAGTACTTC
-	TRBV28	-	TRBJ2-3	CASSLSRPDTQYF	TGTGCCAGCAGTTTATCCCGTCCGGATACGCAGTATTTT
once	TRBV5-1	-	TRBJ2-3	CASSLSLPRTDTQYF	TGCGCCAGCAGCTTGTCGCTACCCCGCACAGATACGCAGTATTTT
-	TRBV6-1	TRBD2	TRBJ2-1	CASTLAGGVYNEQFF	TGTGCCAGCACCCTAGCGGGGGGGGTGTACAATGAGCAGTTCTTC